What follows are 29 T cell receptor beta chains derived from one specimen sequenced in a study of shared clonotypes between healthy human individuals. Repertoires were generated with immunoSEQ multiplex PCR, while TCRdb's copy carries only in-frame clones and drops some. The sample shows just over 2,000,000 clones, roughly 94% of them seen only once. Sequences were obtained from naive CD4+ T cells sorted from blood. Subset given: CD45RA+ positively selected. Every receptor here comes from a man aged 18-30 years in good health.

A single count supports this clone. This rearrangement joins TRBV30 to TRBJ2-2; 7 bases match TRBD1. Germline values: CDR1 GTSNPN, CDR2 SVGIG (reference sequence). With V trimmed by 3 bases and J by 6 bases, 10 bases remained unmatched. The CDR3 is 15 amino acids. CDR3 DNA sequence: TGTGCCTGGAGCGTTGACAGGGTTTATGCCGGGGAGCTGTTTTTT. It specifies CAWSVDRVYAGELFF.

CDR3 coding DNA: TGTGCCAGCAGTGTGGTGAGGGGAATAATGGAGCTGTTTTTT. As protein: CASSVVRGIMELFF. This rearrangement joins TRBV2 to TRBJ2-2; TRBD1 or TRBD2 may be the D gene (5 bases each). The germline V and J ends were trimmed by 4 bases and 10 bases, with 16 bases remaining between them. Per germline, CDR1 SNHLY and CDR2 FYNNEI. The CDR3 has 14 residues.

This chain connects TRBV2 to TRBJ1-2, with no clear D. Germline V lookup: CDR1 SNHLY, CDR2 FYNNEI. The CDR3 runs 15 residues. Trimming took off 7 bases at V and 4 bases at J, with 19 bases between the two ends. The CDR3 nucleotides are TGTGCCAGCACCACCGGGGTCTTCGAGGTCTATGGCTACACCTTC. Its translation: CASTTGVFEVYGYTF.

This chain's CDR3 is CASTDTGGTDTQYF. CDR3 nucleotide sequence: TGTGCCAGCACCGATACAGGGGGCACAGATACGCAGTATTTT. V and J are TRBV7-6 and TRBJ2-3; TRBD1 agrees at 7 bases. The ends lost 7 bases at V and 1 base at J; junction bases unmatched: 5. The CDR3 totals 14 residues. CDR1 SGHVS and CDR2 FNYEAQ come from the germline V gene.

In its sample, this clone was seen once. V gene TRBV10-1 combines with J gene TRBJ2-2, with no clear D. Trimming removed 6 bases from V and 3 bases from J, with 11 bases in between. Germline V lookup: CDR1 WNHNN, CDR2 SYGVQD (reference sequence). The CDR3 is made up of 14 amino acids. CDR3 residues: CASSLGWDTGELFF. The CDR3 bases are TGCGCCAGCAGCCTGGGGTGGGACACCGGGGAGCTGTTTTTT.

The V call is TRBV30, the J call TRBJ1-2; weak D call: TRBD1 (5 bases). The germline V gene has CDR1 GTSNPN and CDR2 SVGIG (reference sequence). The CDR3 sequence is 16 residues long. With 4 bases removed from V and 0 bases from J, the gap between germline ends came to 18 bases. The CDR3 sequence is CAWKGISLPANYGYTF. DNA of the CDR3: TGTGCCTGGAAGGGGATTTCCCTTCCCGCTAACTATGGCTACACCTTC.

This clone is a singleton in its sample. The chain combines TRBV4-1 with TRBJ1-4; no reliable D call. Germline V gene data show CDR1 as MGHRA and CDR2 as YSYEKL. The CDR3 has 15 residues. Trimming shortened V by 2 bases and J by 5 bases, and 12 bases separated the two germline ends. As DNA, the CDR3 is TGCGCCAGCAGCCAACTGGGAGTGCTAAATGAAAAACTGTTTTTT. Amino acids: CASSQLGVLNEKLFF.

J is TRBJ2-5 and V is TRBV5-1; TRBD1 matches at 7 bases. The CDR3 runs 15 residues. The V gene end was trimmed by 2 bases and the J gene end by 0 bases; junction bases not matched to a gene: 4. Germline loops: CDR1 SGHRS, CDR2 YFSETQ. DNA for the CDR3: TGCGCCAGCAGCTTTACAGGGGTGGACCAAGAGACCCAGTACTTC. The encoded protein is CASSFTGVDQETQYF. Filled out from reference TRBV5-1 and TRBJ2-5, the complete variable domain reads KAGVTQTPRYLIKTRGQQVTLSCSPISGHRSVSWYQQTPGQGLQFLFEYFSETQRNKGNFPGRFSGRQFSNSRSEMNVSTLELGDSALYLCASSFTGVDQETQYFGPGTRLLVL.

The chain employs TRBV13 and TRBJ2-5, with TRBD2 as a possible D gene (6 bases). Germline lookup yields CDR1 PRHDT and CDR2 FYEKMQ (reference sequence). The ends were cut back, 4 bases at V and 2 bases at J, with 17 bases in the middle. CDR3 length equals 16 residues. DNA for the CDR3: TGTGCCAGCAGCTCGCCCCGAACGGAGGGGCAAGAGACCCAGTACTTC. This encodes CASSSPRTEGQETQYF. Supplemented by reference TRBV13 and TRBJ2-5, the full variable domain reads AAGVIQSPRHLIKEKRETATLKCYPIPRHDTVYWYQQGPGQDPQFLISFYEKMQSDKGSIPDRFSAQQFSDYHSELNMSSLELGDSALYFCASSSPRTEGQETQYFGPGTRLLVL.

On this clone: This sample includes further DNA sequences coding for the same CDR3. The gene calls are TRBV11-2 and TRBJ2-7; D might be TRBD2 (6 bases). The CDR3 is made up of 11 amino acids. Trimming removed 5 bases from V and 7 bases from J, with 9 bases in between. Per germline, CDR1 SGHAT and CDR2 FQNNGV. DNA of the CDR3: TGTGCCAGCAGCCCAGGAGGGGAGCAGTACTTC. This translates into CASSPGGEQYF.

The chain employs TRBV25-1 and TRBJ1-2; TRBD1 matches 8 bases. Germline assignment: CDR1 MGHDK and CDR2 SYGVNS. J was trimmed by 4 bases and V by 2 bases; bases with no gene match: 3. This CDR3 is 14 amino acids long. CDR3 amino acids: CASSEPDRGYGYTF. The DNA for the CDR3 is TGTGCCAGCAGTGAACCCGACAGGGGCTATGGCTACACCTTC.

In regard to this clone: The junction does not match germline at one end; this may be a read error. The V gene is TRBV5-6, the J gene TRBJ2-4; 7 bases align to TRBD2. CDR1 SGHDT and CDR2 YYEEEE come from the germline V gene. This CDR3 is 13 amino acids long. The CDR3, as DNA: TGTGCCAGCAGGTTGGAGGGAGGGAACATTCAGTACTTC. It is translated as CASRLEGGNIQYF.

The chain combines TRBV27 with TRBJ2-5, with D unclear. Germline lookup yields CDR1 MNHEY and CDR2 SMNVEV (reference sequence). V lost 6 bases, J lost 1 base, and 12 bases lay in between. This CDR3 has 14 residues. The CDR3 nucleotides are TGTGCCAGCAGCTCTAAGGCGGCCCAAGAGACCCAGTACTTC. It codes for CASSSKAAQETQYF.

V is TRBV5-1 and J is TRBJ2-1; D not resolved. Trimming left V 4 bases short and J 8 bases short, with 10 bases between. Germline V gene data show CDR1 as SGHRS and CDR2 as YFSETQ. The CDR3 covers 12 residues. The DNA of the CDR3 is TGCGCCAGCAGCCTCCCCTCCTATGAGCAGTTCTTC. Its translation: CASSLPSYEQFF.

The count of this clone is one. This chain uses TRBV5-1 with TRBJ1-2; tentative D call: TRBD1 (5 bases). The germline CDR1 and CDR2 sequences are SGHRS and YFSETQ. Trimming shortened V by 3 bases and J by 4 bases, and 16 bases separated the two germline ends. CDR3 length: 15 residues. The DNA for the CDR3 is TGCGCCAGCAGCTGGGAACCCAGGGCCGGCTATGGCTACACCTTC. Protein product: CASSWEPRAGYGYTF.

This clone has a count of ten or more. The chain recombines TRBV29-1 with TRBJ2-5; a weak D match, TRBD2 (6 bases). Trimming took 4 bases from V and 5 from J, leaving 14 bases between them. In germline, CDR1 is SQVTM, CDR2 ANQGSEA. The CDR3 has 13 amino acids. CDR3 DNA: TGCAGCGTTGTACTGAGTCTAGCGGAGACCCAGTACTTC. Its protein product is CSVVLSLAETQYF.

The rearrangement joins TRBV14 to TRBJ2-5; 13 nucleotides line up with TRBD2. CDR3 length: 16 amino acids. Germline CDR1 is SGHDN and CDR2 is FVKESK. V shed 6 bases and J 9 bases; nucleotides not matched to a gene: 13. For the CDR3, the DNA is TGTGCCAGCAGTCTTCTGACTAGCGGGGGGCTCGGGGCCCAGTACTTC. Amino acid sequence: CASSLLTSGGLGAQYF.

The chain uses TRBV2 and TRBJ2-2; the match to TRBD2 covers 11 bases. CDR1 and CDR2 from the germline V gene are SNHLY and FYNNEI. This CDR3 is 15 amino acids long. Trimming at V came to 2 bases and at J to 7 bases, leaving 3 bases not matched to a gene. The CDR3 nucleotides read TGTGCCAGCAGTGAACGGGGACTAGCGGTCGGGGAGCTGTTTTTT. This codes for CASSERGLAVGELFF.

The genes are TRBV6-4 and TRBJ1-2; weak D call: TRBD1 (6 bases). The CDR3 runs 13 residues. V was trimmed by 6 bases and J by 0 bases, leaving 8 bases between them. CDR1 is MRHNA, CDR2 SNTAGT, per germline. CDR3 sequence reads: CASRRTANYGYTF. The CDR3 DNA is TGTGCCAGCAGGCGGACAGCTAACTATGGCTACACCTTC.

This clone was counted once. The chain uses TRBV6-1 and TRBJ2-6, with D perhaps TRBD1 or TRBD2 (5 bases each). With 1 base removed from V and 0 bases from J, the gap between germline ends came to 13 bases. Per the germline V gene, CDR1 is MNHNS and CDR2 is SASEGT. This CDR3 has 18 amino acids. This CDR3 reads CASSEGPGLFSGANVLTF. The CDR3 coding sequence is TGTGCCAGCAGTGAAGGACCGGGGCTGTTCTCTGGGGCCAACGTCCTGACTTTC.

V usage is TRBV6-5 and J usage is TRBJ1-1; no clear D. The germline gives CDR1 MNHEY, CDR2 SVGAGI. The CDR3 runs 13 residues. Trimming removed 6 bases at V and 4 bases at J, with 12 bases between. The CDR3 protein is CASSWAYGTEAFF. The CDR3 coding sequence is TGTGCCAGCAGCTGGGCTTATGGCACTGAAGCTTTCTTT.

V usage is TRBV11-2 and J usage is TRBJ2-7; 10 bases fit TRBD1. The CDR3 totals 15 residues. J gave up 8 bases and V 6 bases, and 13 bases lay outside the gene matches. Germline CDR1 is SGHAT and CDR2 is FQNNGV. The CDR3 nucleotides are TGTGCCAGCAGAAGACCCGGGACAGGGGTTTTCCAGCAGTACTTC. Protein: CASRRPGTGVFQQYF. Full variable domain (rest looked up from reference TRBV11-2 and TRBJ2-7): EAGVAQSPRYKIIEKRQSVAFWCNPISGHATLYWYQQILGQGPKLLIQFQNNGVVDDSQLPKDRFSAERLKGVDSTLKIQPAKLEDSAVYLCASRRPGTGVFQQYFGPGTRLTVT.

V usage is TRBV18 and J usage is TRBJ2-2, with D hard to call. The CDR3 loop spans 15 amino acids. The V end was cut by 3 bases, the J end by 4 bases, with 12 bases between. The V gene's germline CDR1 is KGHSH and CDR2 LQKENI. CDR3 DNA: TGTGCCAGCTCACCGGGCCTCAACCCCACCGGGGAGCTGTTTTTT. Its protein is CASSPGLNPTGELFF.

This chain uses TRBV4-3 with TRBJ2-7; 10 bases line up with TRBD2. CDR1 and CDR2 from the germline V gene are LGHNA and YSLEER. The CDR3 has 18 amino acids. The V and J ends lost 0 bases and 2 bases, in that order; junction bases with no gene match: 10. CDR3 protein: CASSQDSLAGALTYEQYF. The CDR3 DNA reads as TGCGCCAGCAGCCAAGATAGTCTAGCGGGAGCGTTAACCTACGAGCAGTACTTC.

The chain couples TRBV6-5 to TRBJ1-2, with TRBD1 matching over 8 bases. The ends lost 6 bases at V and 7 bases at J; junction bases unmatched: 7. The germline CDR1 and CDR2 sequences are MNHEY and SVGAGI. The CDR3 contains 13 residues. The CDR3 here is CASSRDRMSGYTF. In DNA, the CDR3 is TGTGCCAGCAGCCGGGACAGGATGAGTGGCTACACCTTC.

The chain carries TRBV30 and TRBJ2-1; D unresolved. This CDR3 spans 15 amino acids. Trimming pared 2 bases from V and 4 bases from J, leaving 15 bases between. Germline loops: CDR1 GTSNPN, CDR2 SVGIG (reference sequence). In nucleotides, the CDR3 is TGTGCCTGGAGTCCCGATAGCAAGTGGTACAATGAGCAGTTCTTC. Translation gives CAWSPDSKWYNEQFF.

The chain carries TRBV6-5 and TRBJ2-7; D is unclear. From germline, CDR1 is MNHEY and CDR2 SVGAGI. Between the trimmed V and J ends, which lost 4 bases and 5 bases, there was a span of 9 bases. CDR3 length: 12 amino acids. The CDR3 loop reads CASSSPMDEQYF. DNA of the CDR3: TGTGCCAGCAGTTCTCCGATGGACGAGCAGTACTTC.

V usage is TRBV7-2 and J usage is TRBJ2-3, with D possibly being TRBD1 or TRBD2 (5 bases each). V shed 1 base and J shed 1 base, with 12 bases lying between them. The CDR3 is 16 amino acids. Looked up from germline, CDR1 is SGHTA and CDR2 is FQGNSA. CDR3 loop: CASSLGPGPGTDTQYF. The DNA for the CDR3 is TGTGCCAGCAGCTTAGGGCCGGGACCTGGCACAGATACGCAGTATTTT.

The chain uses TRBV2 and TRBJ2-7, with 8 bases fitting TRBD1. The V gene's germline CDR1 is SNHLY and CDR2 FYNNEI. V was clipped by 6 bases and J by 6 bases; unmatched bases: 7. This CDR3 is built from 13 residues. For the CDR3, the DNA is TGTGCCAGCAGAGTGGGGACAGGTCCCGAGCAGTACTTC. Its translation: CASRVGTGPEQYF.